This is a list of T cell receptor beta chains from one sample in a study of shared clonotypes between healthy human individuals. This table comes from immunoSEQ multiplex PCR, and its TCRdb copy is limited to in-frame clones, with some not included. The sample has about 1.9 million clones; roughly 93% are singletons. The source material was naive CD8+ T cells from PBMCs. The receptors shown here come from a man aged 18 to 29 in good health. Some clones in this sample may be carry-over from other donors' samples. Each CDR3 is given with its conserved first and last residue. A D gene is named only where the DNA matches it firmly. Size values are once, few and many counts, or a class for expanded clones, and some rows have none.

D: TRBD1; V: TRBV9; J: TRBJ2-2; length: 17; size: NA; DNA: TGTGCCAGCAGTTACGCGCCCGGGACAGGGGACACCGGGGAGCTGTTTTTT; CDR3: CASSYAPGTGDTGELFF
D: NA; V: TRBV11-2; J: TRBJ2-7; length: 15; size: NA; DNA: TGTGCCAGCACCTACCAGGCGGCAGGGGCCTACGAGCAGTACTTC; CDR3: CASTYQAAGAYEQYF
D: TRBD1; V: TRBV19; J: TRBJ1-2; length: 15; size: NA; DNA: TGTGCCAGTAGCACACTGGACAGGAATAACTATGGCTACACCTTC; CDR3: CASSTLDRNNYGYTF
D: TRBD1; V: TRBV6-1; J: TRBJ2-1; length: 15; size: NA; DNA: TGTGCCAGCAGGTTCCACAGGGGTACCTACAATGAGCAGTTCTTC; CDR3: CASRFHRGTYNEQFF
D: TRBD1; V: TRBV13; J: TRBJ2-1; length: 16; size: NA; DNA: TGTGCCAGCAGCTTGCGAGGGGACAGGGGTTTAAATGAGCAGTTCTTC; CDR3: CASSLRGDRGLNEQFF
D: NA; V: TRBV7-8; J: TRBJ2-5; length: 17; size: NA; DNA: TGTGCCAGCAGCTTAGATCTCGTCTGGCTACCCAAAGAGACCCAGTACTTC; CDR3: CASSLDLVWLPKETQYF
D: NA; V: TRBV28; J: TRBJ2-1; length: 15; size: NA; DNA: TGTGCCAGCAGTTTGTACGGGGGCCCAGACAATGAGCAGTTCTTC; CDR3: CASSLYGGPDNEQFF
D: NA; V: TRBV27; J: TRBJ1-4; length: 17; size: NA; DNA: TGTGCCAGCAGCCTTACAGGGCTGGTAGGAGCTAATGAAAAACTGTTTTTT; CDR3: CASSLTGLVGANEKLFF
D: NA; V: TRBV11-2; J: TRBJ2-1; length: 15; size: NA; DNA: TGTGCCAGCAGCTCCCGGGACTTAACATACAATGAGCAGTTCTTC; CDR3: CASSSRDLTYNEQFF
D: NA; V: TRBV10-3; J: TRBJ2-2; length: 14; size: once; DNA: TGTGCCATCAGCAAGAAAGGGACCCCCGGGGAGCTGTTTTTT; CDR3: CAISKKGTPGELFF
D: TRBD2; V: TRBV7-9; J: TRBJ2-1; length: 15; size: NA; DNA: TGTGCCAGCGACCGGACTAGCGGGGGGGACAATGAGCAGTTCTTC; CDR3: CASDRTSGGDNEQFF
D: NA; V: TRBV18; J: TRBJ2-7; length: 14; size: NA; DNA: TGTGCCAGCTCACCGGACACTCCGGACTACGAGCAGTACTTC; CDR3: CASSPDTPDYEQYF
D: TRBD1; V: TRBV4-2; J: TRBJ2-7; length: 17; size: NA; DNA: TGTGCCAGCAGCAGACAGGGCCAATCGCCCCGAGGGGGCGAGCAGTACTTC; CDR3: CASSRQGQSPRGGEQYF
D: NA; V: TRBV7-6; J: TRBJ2-7; length: 15; size: NA; DNA: TGTGCCAGCAGCTTAGCGGCGGGGAGCTCCTACGAGCAGTACTTC; CDR3: CASSLAAGSSYEQYF